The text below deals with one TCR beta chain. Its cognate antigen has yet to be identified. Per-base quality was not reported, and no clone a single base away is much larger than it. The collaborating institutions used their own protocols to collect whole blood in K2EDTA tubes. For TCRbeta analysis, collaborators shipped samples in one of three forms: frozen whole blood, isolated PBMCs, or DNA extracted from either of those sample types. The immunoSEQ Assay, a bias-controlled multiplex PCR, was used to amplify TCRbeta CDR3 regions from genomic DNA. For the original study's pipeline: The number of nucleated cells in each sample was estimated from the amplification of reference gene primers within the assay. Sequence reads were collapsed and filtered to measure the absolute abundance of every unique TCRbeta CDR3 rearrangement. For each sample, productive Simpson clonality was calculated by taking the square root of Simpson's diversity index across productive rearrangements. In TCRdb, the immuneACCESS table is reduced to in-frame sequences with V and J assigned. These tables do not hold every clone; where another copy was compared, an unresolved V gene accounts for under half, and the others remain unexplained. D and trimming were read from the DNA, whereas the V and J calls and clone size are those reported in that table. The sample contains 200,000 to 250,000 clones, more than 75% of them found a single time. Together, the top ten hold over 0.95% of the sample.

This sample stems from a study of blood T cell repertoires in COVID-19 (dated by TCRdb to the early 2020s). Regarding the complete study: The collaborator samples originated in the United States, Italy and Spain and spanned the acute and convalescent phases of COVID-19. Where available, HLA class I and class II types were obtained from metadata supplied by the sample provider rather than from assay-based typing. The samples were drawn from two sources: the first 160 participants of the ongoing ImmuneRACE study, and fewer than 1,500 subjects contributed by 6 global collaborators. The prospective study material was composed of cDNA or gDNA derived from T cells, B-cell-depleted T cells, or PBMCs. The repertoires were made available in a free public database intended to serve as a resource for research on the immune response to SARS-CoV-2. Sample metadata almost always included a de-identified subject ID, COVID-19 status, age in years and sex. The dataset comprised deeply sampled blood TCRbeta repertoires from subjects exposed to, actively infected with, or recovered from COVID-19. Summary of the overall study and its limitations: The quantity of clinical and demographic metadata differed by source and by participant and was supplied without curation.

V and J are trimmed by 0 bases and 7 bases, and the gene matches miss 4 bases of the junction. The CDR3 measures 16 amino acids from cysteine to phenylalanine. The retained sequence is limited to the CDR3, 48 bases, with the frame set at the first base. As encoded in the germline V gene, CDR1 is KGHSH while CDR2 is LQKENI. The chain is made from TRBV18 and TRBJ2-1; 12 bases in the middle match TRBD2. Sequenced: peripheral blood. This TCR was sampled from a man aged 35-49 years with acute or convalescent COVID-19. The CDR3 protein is CASSPPGTSGLNEQFF. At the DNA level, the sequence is TGTGCCAGCTCACCACCGGGGACTAGCGGGCTGAATGAGCAGTTCTTC.